These T cell receptor beta chains were read from a single sample in a study of blood T cell repertoires in COVID-19. Clones were sequenced by immunoSEQ multiplex PCR, and TCRdb holds only the in-frame ones, with some missing. Of some 170,000 clones listed, around nine tenths were seen once; the top ten hold over 15%. Sequenced material: peripheral blood. These receptors were collected from a man aged 60 to 75 with active or convalescent COVID-19. Each CDR3 is given with its conserved first and last residue. The D gene is left open where the match is weak. Some rows have no size entry. The others give once, few or many, or a class for an expanded clone.

size | J | D | V | DNA | CDR3
NA | TRBJ1-4 | NA | TRBV5-6 | TGTGCCAGCAGCTCCCCAAAGGCGGAAAATGAAAAACTGTTTTTT | CASSSPKAENEKLFF
NA | TRBJ2-5 | TRBD2 | TRBV27 | TGTGCCAGCAGTCCAGGGCTCAGGACTAGCGGTGTCCAAGAGACCCAGTACTTC | CASSPGLRTSGVQETQYF
NA | TRBJ2-7 | TRBD2 | TRBV7-9 | TGTGCCAGCAGCTTAGCGCTTAGGGAGGGACTCCCCTACGAGCAGTACTTC | CASSLALREGLPYEQYF
once | TRBJ1-1 | NA | TRBV28 | TGTGCCAGCAGTTTAATAGCTGTGGATGAAGCTTTCTTT | CASSLIAVDEAFF
NA | TRBJ2-7 | TRBD2 | TRBV7-2 | TGTGCCAGCAGCTCGAGGTCTAGCGGGAGCTCCTACGAGCAGTACTTC | CASSSRSSGSSYEQYF
NA | TRBJ2-7 | TRBD1 | TRBV7-8 | TGTGCCAGCAGCTTACTCTTAACAAGGACAGGGGGCTATTACGAGCAGTACTTC | CASSLLLTRTGGYYEQYF
NA | TRBJ2-7 | TRBD2 | TRBV29-1 | TGCAGCGTTACTCCCTTTAGCGGGACCCCCTACGAGCAGTACTTC | CSVTPFSGTPYEQYF
NA | TRBJ1-2 | NA | TRBV6-5 | TGTGCCAGCAGGTCTGGAGGGCAGGGCCGGAGTGGCTACACCTTC | CASRSGGQGRSGYTF
NA | TRBJ2-7 | NA | TRBV7-8 | TGTGCCAGCAGCTTAGCAACAGGCGGGCAGTACTTC | CASSLATGGQYF
NA | TRBJ1-4 | NA | TRBV7-9 | TGTGCCAGCAGCATGATAACAGGGATAGAGGGCGAAAAACTGTTTTTT | CASSMITGIEGEKLFF
NA | TRBJ1-5 | NA | TRBV5-1 | TGCGCCAGCAGCTTGGACGGTATCAATCAGCCCCAGCATTTT | CASSLDGINQPQHF
NA | TRBJ1-6 | TRBD1 | TRBV5-1 | TGCGCCAGCAGCCTGAACTGGGACAGGGGAGATTCACCCCTCCACTTT | CASSLNWDRGDSPLHF
NA | TRBJ2-7 | TRBD2 | TRBV2 | TGTGCCAGCAGTGATGGGCTAGCGGATTCCTACGAGCAGTACTTC | CASSDGLADSYEQYF
NA | TRBJ1-3 | NA | TRBV5-4 | TGTGCCAGCAGCTTGACAGGGTTGGACACCATATATTTT | CASSLTGLDTIYF
NA | TRBJ1-4 | TRBD1 | TRBV2 | TGTGCCAGCAGCGCGGACAGGGGGCGTAATGAAAAACTGTTTTTT | CASSADRGRNEKLFF
NA | TRBJ2-3 | TRBD1 | TRBV29-1 | TGCAGCGTTGAAGAAGCCGGACAGGTTGGGGGCACAGATACGCAGTATTTT | CSVEEAGQVGGTDTQYF
few | TRBJ1-2 | NA | TRBV10-1 | TGCGCCAGCAGTGAGTCGGACACCGGGGGATATGGCTACACCTTC | CASSESDTGGYGYTF
NA | TRBJ2-7 | NA | TRBV30 | TGTGCCTGGAGTGTATCCACCTACGAGCAGTACTTC | CAWSVSTYEQYF
NA | TRBJ1-3 | NA | TRBV6-5 | TGTGCCAGCAGTTACGGGCAGGCCGATAGGAACACCATATATTTT | CASSYGQADRNTIYF
NA | TRBJ2-7 | NA | TRBV18 | TGTGCCAGCTCGCAAGAACCGGGACACCTCTACGAGCAGTACTTC | CASSQEPGHLYEQYF
NA | TRBJ1-3 | TRBD1 | TRBV6-5 | TGTGCCAGCAGTTACTCCAGGGGGCAAGGTGGAAACACCATATATTTT | CASSYSRGQGGNTIYF
NA | TRBJ2-7 | TRBD2 | TRBV12-3/TRBV12-4 | TGTGCCAGCACTGGCGGGAGCGGTGAGCAGTACTTC | CASTGGSGEQYF
NA | TRBJ2-7 | NA | TRBV5-1 | TGCGCCAGCAGCTTGGGAGGAGCCGTCTACGAGCAGTACTTC | CASSLGGAVYEQYF
NA | TRBJ2-5 | NA | TRBV10-3 | TGTGCCATCAGTGCCAACCTGGGGGGGGCCTCCCAAGAGACCCAGTACTTC | CAISANLGGASQETQYF
NA | TRBJ1-1 | NA | TRBV11-2 | TGTGCCAGCAGCTTAGATATGGGAACGCGGGGTGGGAACACTGAAGCTTTCTTT | CASSLDMGTRGGNTEAFF
NA | TRBJ2-3 | TRBD2 | TRBV19 | TGTGCCAGTACCCCACTAGCGGGAGAGACAGATACGCAGTATTTT | CASTPLAGETDTQYF
NA | TRBJ1-1 | NA | TRBV29-1 | TGCAGCGTTGAGGGACTCGCCATGAACACTGAAGCTTTCTTT | CSVEGLAMNTEAFF
NA | TRBJ2-1 | NA | TRBV9 | TGTGCCAGCAGCCCCGAGCCGGGAAACAATGAGCAGTTCTTC | CASSPEPGNNEQFF
few | TRBJ2-7 | TRBD1 | TRBV5-1 | TGCGCCAGCAGCCTGACCGGGACAGATTACGAGCAGTACTTC | CASSLTGTDYEQYF
NA | TRBJ1-1 | NA | TRBV29-1 | TGCAGCGTTGAGTTGGCCACTGAAGCTTTCTTT | CSVELATEAFF
NA | TRBJ2-2 | TRBD2 | TRBV18 | TGTGCCAGCTCACCTAAACTAGCGGGAGCGAACACCGGGGAGCTGTTTTTT | CASSPKLAGANTGELFF
NA | TRBJ1-2 | TRBD1 | TRBV6-5 | TGTGCCAGCAGTTACTCGAGCGGACAGGGAGGAGGTGGCTACACCTTC | CASSYSSGQGGGGYTF
NA | TRBJ1-4 | NA | TRBV30 | TGTGCCTGGAGACGCAACAACAATGAAAAACTGTTTTTT | CAWRRNNNEKLFF
NA | TRBJ2-7 | NA | TRBV6-5 | TGTGCCAGCAGTACGGACACCTACGAGCAGTACTTC | CASSTDTYEQYF
NA | TRBJ2-3 | TRBD1 | TRBV10-3 | TGTGCCACAAACCAGGGGGCAACAGATACGCAGTATTTT | CATNQGATDTQYF
NA | TRBJ1-1 | TRBD1 | TRBV2 | TGTGCCAGCAGTACCCAGGGGGCCGCCATGAACACTGAAGCTTTCTTT | CASSTQGAAMNTEAFF
NA | TRBJ1-1 | TRBD1 | TRBV28 | TGTGCCAGCAGTTTGACAGGGGATCAGGCTTTCTTT | CASSLTGDQAFF
NA | TRBJ1-6 | NA | TRBV19 | TGTGCCAGTAGTATAGATCTCGCGGGGGGCGGTTCACCCCTCCACTTT | CASSIDLAGGGSPLHF
NA | TRBJ2-5 | NA | TRBV7-2 | TGTGCCAGCAGCTTGATTCTGACAGATGGGGAGACCCAGTACTTC | CASSLILTDGETQYF
NA | TRBJ1-1 | NA | TRBV9 | TGTGCCAGCAGCGTAGCCCTAAATGTCGGGGGGGGCGACACTGAAGCTTTCTTT | CASSVALNVGGGDTEAFF
NA | TRBJ2-7 | NA | TRBV24-1 | TGTGCCACCAGTGATTCGACAGCCCCCTACGAGCAGTACTTC | CATSDSTAPYEQYF
NA | TRBJ2-3 | TRBD1 | TRBV7-8 | TGTGCCAGCAGATATTCCGGGACAGGTCTACCAGATACGCAGTATTTT | CASRYSGTGLPDTQYF
NA | TRBJ1-1 | NA | TRBV3-1/TRBV3-2 | TGTGCCAGCAGCCAAGGTACAGTATACACTGAAGCTTTCTTT | CASSQGTVYTEAFF
NA | TRBJ2-7 | NA | TRBV11-2 | TGTGCCAGCACCCTTATGGGGGCAAGTTACGAGCAGTACTTC | CASTLMGASYEQYF
NA | TRBJ1-2 | TRBD1 | TRBV3-1/TRBV3-2 | TGTGCCAGCAGCCAACGCCGACAGGGGGCTTATGGCTACACCTTC | CASSQRRQGAYGYTF
NA | TRBJ2-1 | NA | TRBV7-2 | TGTGCCAGCAGCTTGACAGGTGGGGCCTGGCATGGTGGACAGTTCTTC | CASSLTGGAWHGGQFF
NA | TRBJ2-1 | NA | TRBV29-1 | TGCAGCGCCGCCGCGGCAGGGTACAATGAGCAGTTCTTC | CSAAAAGYNEQFF
NA | TRBJ2-5 | TRBD2 | TRBV10-2 | TGCGCCAGCAAACTAGCGGGTCAAGAGACCCAGTACTTC | CASKLAGQETQYF
NA | TRBJ1-1 | NA | TRBV10-2 | TGCGCCAGCCATTCGCGCTCATTCGGGAACACTGAAGCTTTCTTT | CASHSRSFGNTEAFF
NA | TRBJ2-5 | TRBD2 | TRBV9 | TGTGCCAGCAGCGTAGACCCAGCGGGGGTCGGAGAGACCCAGTACTTC | CASSVDPAGVGETQYF